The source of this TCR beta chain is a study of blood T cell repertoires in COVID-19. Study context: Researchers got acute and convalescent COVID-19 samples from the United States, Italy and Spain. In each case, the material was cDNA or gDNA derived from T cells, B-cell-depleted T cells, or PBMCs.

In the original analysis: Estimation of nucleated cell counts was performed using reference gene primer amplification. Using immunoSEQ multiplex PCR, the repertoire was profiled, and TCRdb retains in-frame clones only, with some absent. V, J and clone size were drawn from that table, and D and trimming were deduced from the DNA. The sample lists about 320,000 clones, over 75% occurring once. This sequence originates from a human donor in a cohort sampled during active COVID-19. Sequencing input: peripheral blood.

This CDR3 is CATSDTHDLQGGGYTF. CDR3 sequence (DNA): TGTGCCACCAGTGATACCCATGATCTACAGGGTGGTGGCTACACCTTC. The chain recombines TRBV24-1 with TRBJ1-2; the D gene is possibly TRBD1 (6 bases). The V and J ends lost 3 bases and 7 bases respectively, with 20 bases between them. CDR1 and CDR2 from the germline V gene are KGHDR and SFDVKD. The CDR3 spans 16 residues.